The sequence of this TCR beta chain was determined in a study of beta chain features in type 1 diabetes. This clone was observed a few times. TCRB transcripts that were expressed got sequenced, as all of the isolated RNA had been reverse transcribed. The repertoire was sequenced with immunoSEQ multiplex PCR; TCRdb's copy has only in-frame clones and lacks some. In the table there are some 19,000 clones, about 50% of which are singletons. V was cut by 3 bases and J by 6 bases, with 5 bases left in between. This CDR3 is 12 amino acids long. The V gene's germline CDR1 is SGHTA and CDR2 FQGNSA. The V call is TRBV7-2, the J call TRBJ2-2; D call uncertain. The TCR originated in a man aged 18 to 30 in good health. Specimen: stem cell memory CD4+ T cells from blood. The CDR3 is CASSFPPGELFF. CDR3 nucleotides: TGTGCCAGCAGCTTTCCTCCCGGGGAGCTGTTTTTT.